This T cell receptor beta chain is drawn from a study of T-cell reconstitution after alpha-beta-depleted transplantation in children. Findings of the study overall: T-cell counts and diversity at one year post-transplant came mainly from newly produced T cells. At around two months after transplant, the alpha-beta T cells were reportedly derived from several hundred expanded clones that came from non-depleted graft cells.

This clonotype was detected ten times or more. Its antigen remains unidentified. V lost 1 base and J 0 bases, leaving 15 bases between the germline ends. This CDR3 is built from 17 residues. In germline, CDR1 is LGHDT, CDR2 YNNKEL (reference sequence). TCRbeta library construction was performed incorporating unique molecular identifiers. MiXCR, applied by TCRdb to the PCR reads, yields one record per CDR3 protein. The table has around 100,000 distinct CDR3 sequences, around 10% seen once. This rearrangement joins TRBV3-1 to TRBJ1-2; a weak D match, TRBD1 (5 bases). Specimen: PBMCs, collected before TCRalphabeta/CD19-depleted stem cell transplant. The sequence derives from a boy aged 2 to 10 with acute lymphoblastic leukemia, due to receive a stem cell transplant. The CDR3 loop reads CASSQGIPGTANYGYTF. CDR3 bases: TGTGCCAGCAGCCAAGGGATCCCAGGGACGGCTAACTATGGCTACACCTTC.